This T cell receptor beta chain was observed in a study of T-cell memory formation after mild COVID-19. Constant-segment primers served in 5'RACE that generated TCR alpha and TCR beta cDNA libraries bearing sample barcodes and UMIs. TCRdb called the 5' RACE reads again in MiXCR, with one record for every CDR3 protein. The sample yields approximately 300,000 distinct CDR3 sequences, 15% to 20% seen once. The germline V gene encodes CDR1 SGHRS and CDR2 YFSETQ. This CDR3 has 14 amino acids. V gave up 4 bases and J gave up 7 bases, with 14 bases separating them. This chain joins TRBV5-1 and TRBJ2-2, with D possibly TRBD1 on 5 matching bases. The TCR comes from a man between 18 and 35 years old who had mild COVID-19 (a few samples of this study predate the infection). Cell type and time point are not known. Material for sequencing was PBMCs or a T cell subset sorted from them (not recorded which). The CDR3 protein is CASSVQVAGGELFF. CDR3 nucleotides: TGCGCCAGCAGCGTACAGGTCGCCGGCGGGGAGCTGTTTTTT.